This T cell receptor beta chain was sequenced in a study of blood T cells in healthy people across ages. Overall study context: The capture of about one barcoded beta molecule per two T cells was achieved by template switching.

Study-wide results and limits: More naive CD4+ cells and higher diversity marked long-lived donors relative to aged donors. TCR beta diversity, measured per million T cells, fell in a roughly linear way with age.

Using a J-beta primer mix together with a sample-barcoded 5' primer, a second PCR was run for roughly 6 to 11 cycles. TCRdb ran MiXCR on the 5' RACE reads and lists one entry per CDR3 protein. The table includes roughly 930,000 distinct CDR3 sequences, about 44% detected once. The CDR3 loop spans 13 amino acids. V shed 5 bases and J shed 0 bases, with 7 bases lying between them. Germline V gene sequence: CDR1 MNHEY, CDR2 SVGAGI. Samples had at least 6.5 million PBMCs isolated from them. On this clonotype: The target antigen is unknown.

The sequenced material came from blood. The sequence came from a man younger than 40 in good health. This sequence joins TRBV6-5 and TRBJ1-2; a possible D gene is TRBD1 (6 bases). CDR3: CASSDRPNYGYTF. DNA for the CDR3: TGTGCCAGCAGTGACAGGCCTAACTATGGCTACACCTTC.